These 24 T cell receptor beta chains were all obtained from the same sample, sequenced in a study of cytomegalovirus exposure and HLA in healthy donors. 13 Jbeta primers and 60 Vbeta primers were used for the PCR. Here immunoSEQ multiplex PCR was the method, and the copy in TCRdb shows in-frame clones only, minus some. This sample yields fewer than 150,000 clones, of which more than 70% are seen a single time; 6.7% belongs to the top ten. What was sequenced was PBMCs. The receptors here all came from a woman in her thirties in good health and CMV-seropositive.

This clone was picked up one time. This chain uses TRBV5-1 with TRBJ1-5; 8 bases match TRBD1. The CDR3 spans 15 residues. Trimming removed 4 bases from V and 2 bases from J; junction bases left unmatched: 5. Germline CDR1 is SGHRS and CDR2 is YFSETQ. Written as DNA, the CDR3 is TGCGCCAGCAGCGCCGGACAGGGTGGCAATCAGCCCCAGCATTTT. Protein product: CASSAGQGGNQPQHF.

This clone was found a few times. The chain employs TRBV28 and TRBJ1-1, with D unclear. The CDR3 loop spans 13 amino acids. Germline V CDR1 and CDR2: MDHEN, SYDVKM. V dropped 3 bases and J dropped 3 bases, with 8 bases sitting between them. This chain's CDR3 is CASSFRRDTEAFF. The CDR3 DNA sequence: TGTGCCAGCAGTTTCCGGAGGGACACTGAAGCTTTCTTT. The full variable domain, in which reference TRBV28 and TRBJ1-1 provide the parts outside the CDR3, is DVKVTQSSRYLVKRTGEKVFLECVQDMDHENMFWYRQDPGLGLRLIYFSYDVKMKEKGDIPEGYSVSREKKERFSLILESASTNQTSMYLCASSFRRDTEAFFGQGTRLTVV.

This chain's CDR3 is CASSLRTVNTEAFF. Written as DNA, the CDR3 is TGCGCCAGCAGCTTGAGGACAGTGAACACTGAAGCTTTCTTT. The chain links TRBV5-1 to TRBJ1-1, with D possibly being TRBD1 (6 bases). The CDR3 runs 14 residues. The germline V gene encodes CDR1 SGHRS and CDR2 YFSETQ. Trimming stripped 1 base from V and 0 bases from J, with 7 bases between.

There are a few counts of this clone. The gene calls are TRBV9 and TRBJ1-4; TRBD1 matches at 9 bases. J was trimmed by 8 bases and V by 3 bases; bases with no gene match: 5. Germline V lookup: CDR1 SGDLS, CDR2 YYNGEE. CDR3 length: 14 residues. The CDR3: CASSGTGAQEKLFF. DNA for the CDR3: TGTGCCAGCAGCGGGACAGGGGCCCAGGAAAAACTGTTTTTT.

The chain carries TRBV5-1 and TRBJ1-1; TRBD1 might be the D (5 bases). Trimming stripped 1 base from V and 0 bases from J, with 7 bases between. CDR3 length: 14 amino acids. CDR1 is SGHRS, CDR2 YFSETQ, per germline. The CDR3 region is CASSLIGVNTEAFF. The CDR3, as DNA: TGCGCCAGCAGCTTGATAGGGGTGAACACTGAAGCTTTCTTT. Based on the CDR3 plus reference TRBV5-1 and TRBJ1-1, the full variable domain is KAGVTQTPRYLIKTRGQQVTLSCSPISGHRSVSWYQQTPGQGLQFLFEYFSETQRNKGNFPGRFSGRQFSNSRSEMNVSTLELGDSALYLCASSLIGVNTEAFFGQGTRLTVV.

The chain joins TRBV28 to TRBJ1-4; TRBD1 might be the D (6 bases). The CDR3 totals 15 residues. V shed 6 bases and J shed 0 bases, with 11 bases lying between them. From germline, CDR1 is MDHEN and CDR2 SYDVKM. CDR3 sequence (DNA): TGTGCCAGCAGGAGCAGGGGAGCAACTAATGAAAAACTGTTTTTT. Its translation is CASRSRGATNEKLFF.

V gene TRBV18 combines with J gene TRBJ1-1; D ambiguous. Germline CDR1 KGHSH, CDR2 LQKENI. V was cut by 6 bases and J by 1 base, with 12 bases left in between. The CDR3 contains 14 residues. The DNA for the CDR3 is TGTGCCAGCTCCCTCGGAGGAGGGAACACTGAAGCTTTCTTT. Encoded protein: CASSLGGGNTEAFF.

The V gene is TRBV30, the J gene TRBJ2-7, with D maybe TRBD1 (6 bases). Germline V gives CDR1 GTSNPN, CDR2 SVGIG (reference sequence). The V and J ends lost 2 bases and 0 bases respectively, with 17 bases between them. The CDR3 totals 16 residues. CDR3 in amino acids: CAWSRAFRGGSYEQYF. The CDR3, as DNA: TGTGCCTGGAGTAGGGCATTTCGAGGGGGCTCCTACGAGCAGTACTTC.

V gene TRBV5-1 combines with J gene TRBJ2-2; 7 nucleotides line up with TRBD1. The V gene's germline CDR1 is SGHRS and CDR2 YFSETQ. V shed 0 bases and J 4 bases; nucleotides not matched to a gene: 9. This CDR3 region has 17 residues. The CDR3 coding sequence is TGCGCCAGCAGCTTGGGGCCGTCGACAGGGACCACCGGGGAGCTGTTTTTT. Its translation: CASSLGPSTGTTGELFF.

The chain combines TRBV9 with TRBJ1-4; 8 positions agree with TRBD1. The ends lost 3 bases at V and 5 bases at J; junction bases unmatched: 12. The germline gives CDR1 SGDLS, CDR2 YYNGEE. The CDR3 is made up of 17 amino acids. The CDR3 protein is CASSANQGATANEKLFF. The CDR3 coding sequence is TGTGCCAGCAGCGCCAACCAGGGGGCCACCGCAAATGAAAAACTGTTTTTT.

The CDR3, as DNA: TGTGCCAGCAGCGACGACAGGCGTGGAGGCTACACCTTC. Protein product: CASSDDRRGGYTF. The rearrangement links TRBV7-2 to TRBJ1-2; maybe TRBD1 (6 bases). V dropped 5 bases and J dropped 8 bases, with 15 bases sitting between them. CDR3 size: 13 residues. Germline-derived CDR1 and CDR2 are SGHTA and FQGNSA.

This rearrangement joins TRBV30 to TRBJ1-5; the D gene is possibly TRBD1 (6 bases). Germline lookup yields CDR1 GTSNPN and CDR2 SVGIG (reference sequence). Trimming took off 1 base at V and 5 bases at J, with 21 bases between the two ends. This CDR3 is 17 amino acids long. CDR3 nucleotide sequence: TGTGCCTGGAGTGCCTGGGGGGCGGGGGCCTTGCATCAGCCCCAGCATTTT. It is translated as CAWSAWGAGALHQPQHF.

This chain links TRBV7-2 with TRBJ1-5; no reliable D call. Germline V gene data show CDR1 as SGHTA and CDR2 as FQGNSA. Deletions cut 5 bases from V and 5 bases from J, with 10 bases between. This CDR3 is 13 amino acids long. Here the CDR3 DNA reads TGTGCCAGCAGCCCCGAGGTCTATCAGCCCCAGCATTTT. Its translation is CASSPEVYQPQHF.

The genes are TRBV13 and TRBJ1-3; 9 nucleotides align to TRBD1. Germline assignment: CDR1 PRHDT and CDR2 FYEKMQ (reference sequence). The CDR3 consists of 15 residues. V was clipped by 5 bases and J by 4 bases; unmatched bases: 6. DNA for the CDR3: TGTGCCAGCAGCAACGGACAGGGGTACGGAAACACCATATATTTT. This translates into CASSNGQGYGNTIYF.

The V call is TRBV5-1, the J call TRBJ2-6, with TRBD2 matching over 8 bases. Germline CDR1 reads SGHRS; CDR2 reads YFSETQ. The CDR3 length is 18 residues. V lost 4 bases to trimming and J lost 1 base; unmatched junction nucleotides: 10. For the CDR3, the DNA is TGCGCCAGCAGCCCCGGGGTTAGCGGGGAGTCTGGGGCCAACGTCCTGACTTTC. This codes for CASSPGVSGESGANVLTF.

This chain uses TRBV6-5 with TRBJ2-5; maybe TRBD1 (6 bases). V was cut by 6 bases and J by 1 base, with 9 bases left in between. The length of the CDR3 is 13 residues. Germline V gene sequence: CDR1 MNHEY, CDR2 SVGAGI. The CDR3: CASSRTVQETQYF. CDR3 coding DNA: TGTGCCAGCAGCCGGACAGTCCAAGAGACCCAGTACTTC.

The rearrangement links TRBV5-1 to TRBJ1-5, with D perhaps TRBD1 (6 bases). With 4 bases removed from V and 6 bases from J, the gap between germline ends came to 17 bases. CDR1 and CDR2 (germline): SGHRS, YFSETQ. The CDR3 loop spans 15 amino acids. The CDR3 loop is CASSPDSSGGQPQHF. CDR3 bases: TGCGCCAGCAGCCCGGACAGTTCGGGAGGTCAGCCCCAGCATTTT. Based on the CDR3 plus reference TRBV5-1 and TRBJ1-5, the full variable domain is KAGVTQTPRYLIKTRGQQVTLSCSPISGHRSVSWYQQTPGQGLQFLFEYFSETQRNKGNFPGRFSGRQFSNSRSEMNVSTLELGDSALYLCASSPDSSGGQPQHFGDGTRLSIL.

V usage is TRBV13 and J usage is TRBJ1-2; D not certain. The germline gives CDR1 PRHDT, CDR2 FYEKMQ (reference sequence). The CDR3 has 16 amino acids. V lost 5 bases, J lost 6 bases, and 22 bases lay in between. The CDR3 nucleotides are TGTGCCAGCAGCCCGAGCTGGAGAGGGAACTATAATGGCTACACCTTC. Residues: CASSPSWRGNYNGYTF.

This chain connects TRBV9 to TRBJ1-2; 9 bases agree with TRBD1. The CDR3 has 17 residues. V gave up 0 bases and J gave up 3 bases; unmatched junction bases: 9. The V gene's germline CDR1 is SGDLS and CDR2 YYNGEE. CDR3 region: CASSVGTGGVLDYGYTF. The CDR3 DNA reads TGTGCCAGCAGCGTAGGCACAGGGGGCGTTCTGGACTATGGCTACACCTTC. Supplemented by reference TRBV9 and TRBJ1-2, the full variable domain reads DSGVTQTPKHLITATGQRVTLRCSPRSGDLSVYWYQQSLDQGLQFLIQYYNGEERAKGNILERFSAQQFPDLHSELNLSSLELGDSALYFCASSVGTGGVLDYGYTFGSGTRLTVV.

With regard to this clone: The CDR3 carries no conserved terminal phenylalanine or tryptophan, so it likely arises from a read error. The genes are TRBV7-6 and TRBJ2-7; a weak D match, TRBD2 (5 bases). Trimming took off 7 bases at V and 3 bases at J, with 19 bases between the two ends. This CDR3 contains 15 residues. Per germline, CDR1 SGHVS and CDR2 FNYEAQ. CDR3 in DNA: TGTGCCAGCACCTCTGATCCCGGTGGAGGCTACGAGCAGTACCTC. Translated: CASTSDPGGGYEQYL.

The CDR3 is CASSPPGGSGANVLTF. The DNA of the CDR3 is TGTGCCAGCTCACCACCGGGGGGCTCTGGGGCCAACGTCCTGACTTTC. The rearrangement links TRBV18 to TRBJ2-6; D perhaps matches TRBD2 (6 bases). Germline loops: CDR1 KGHSH, CDR2 LQKENI. The germline V and J ends were trimmed by 0 bases and 0 bases, with 6 bases remaining between them. This CDR3 has 16 residues. Full variable domain (rest looked up from reference TRBV18 and TRBJ2-6): NAGVMQNPRHLVRRRGQEARLRCSPMKGHSHVYWYRQLPEEGLKFMVYLQKENIIDESGMPKERFSAEFPKEGPSILRIQQVVRGDSAAYFCASSPPGGSGANVLTFGAGSRLTVL.

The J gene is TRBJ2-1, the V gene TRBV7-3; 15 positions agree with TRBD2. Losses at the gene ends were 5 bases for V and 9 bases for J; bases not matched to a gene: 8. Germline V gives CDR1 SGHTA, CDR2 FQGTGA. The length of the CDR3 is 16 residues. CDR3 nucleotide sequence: TGTGCCAGCAGCAGGGGACTAGCGGGAGGAGGAGGTGAGCAGTTCTTC. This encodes CASSRGLAGGGGEQFF.

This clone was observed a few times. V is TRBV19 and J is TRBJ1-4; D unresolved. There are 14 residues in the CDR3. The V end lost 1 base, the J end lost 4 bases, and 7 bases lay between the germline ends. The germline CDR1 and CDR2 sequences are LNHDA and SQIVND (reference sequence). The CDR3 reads CASSIASFNEKLFF. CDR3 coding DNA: TGTGCCAGTAGTATAGCGTCGTTTAATGAAAAACTGTTTTTT.

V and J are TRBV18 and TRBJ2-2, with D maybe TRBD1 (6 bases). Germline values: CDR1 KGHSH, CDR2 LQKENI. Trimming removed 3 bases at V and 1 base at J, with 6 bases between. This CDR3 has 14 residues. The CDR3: CASSPDRNTGELFF. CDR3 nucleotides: TGTGCCAGCTCACCGGACAGGAACACCGGGGAGCTGTTTTTT.